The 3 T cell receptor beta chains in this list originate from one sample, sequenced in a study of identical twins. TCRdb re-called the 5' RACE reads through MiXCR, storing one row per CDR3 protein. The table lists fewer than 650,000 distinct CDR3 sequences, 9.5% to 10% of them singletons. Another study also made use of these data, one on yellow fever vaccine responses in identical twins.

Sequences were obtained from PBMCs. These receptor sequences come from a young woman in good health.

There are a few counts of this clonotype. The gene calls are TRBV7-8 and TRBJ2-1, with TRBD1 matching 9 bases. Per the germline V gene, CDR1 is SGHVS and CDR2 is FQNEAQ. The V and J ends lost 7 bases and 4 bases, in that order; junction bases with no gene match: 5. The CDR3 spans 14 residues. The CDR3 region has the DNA TGTGCCAGCACCCGGACAGGGGTATACAATGAGCAGTTCTTC. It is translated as CASTRTGVYNEQFF.

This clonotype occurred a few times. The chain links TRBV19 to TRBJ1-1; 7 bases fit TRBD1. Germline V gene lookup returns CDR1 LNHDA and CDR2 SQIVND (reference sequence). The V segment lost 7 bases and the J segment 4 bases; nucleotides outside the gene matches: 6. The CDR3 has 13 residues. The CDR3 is CASNDRVLTEAFF. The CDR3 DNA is TGTGCCAGTAACGACAGGGTCCTCACTGAAGCTTTCTTT.

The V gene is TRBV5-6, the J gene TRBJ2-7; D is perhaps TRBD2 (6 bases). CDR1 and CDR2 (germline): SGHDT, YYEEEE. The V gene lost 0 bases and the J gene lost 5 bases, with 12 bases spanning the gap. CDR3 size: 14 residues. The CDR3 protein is CASSLAGVNNEQYF. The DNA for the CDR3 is TGTGCCAGCAGCTTGGCGGGAGTCAATAACGAGCAGTACTTC.